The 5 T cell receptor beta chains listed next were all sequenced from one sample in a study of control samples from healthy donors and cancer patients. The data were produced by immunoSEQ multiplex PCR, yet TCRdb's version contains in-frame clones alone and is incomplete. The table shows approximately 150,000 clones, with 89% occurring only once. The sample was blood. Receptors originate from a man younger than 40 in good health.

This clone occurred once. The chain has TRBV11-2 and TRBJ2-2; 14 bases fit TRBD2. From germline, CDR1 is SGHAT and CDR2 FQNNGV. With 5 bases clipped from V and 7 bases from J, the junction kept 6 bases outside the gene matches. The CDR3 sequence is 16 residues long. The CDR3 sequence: CASSPGTSGGRGELFF. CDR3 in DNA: TGTGCCAGCAGCCCCGGGACTAGCGGGGGCCGCGGGGAGCTGTTTTTT.

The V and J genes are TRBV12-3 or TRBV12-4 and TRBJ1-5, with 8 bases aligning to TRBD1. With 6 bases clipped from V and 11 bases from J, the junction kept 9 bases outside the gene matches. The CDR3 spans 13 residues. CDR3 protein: CASSTTGVRAQHF. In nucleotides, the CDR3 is TGTGCCAGCAGCACGACAGGGGTGCGGGCCCAGCATTTT.

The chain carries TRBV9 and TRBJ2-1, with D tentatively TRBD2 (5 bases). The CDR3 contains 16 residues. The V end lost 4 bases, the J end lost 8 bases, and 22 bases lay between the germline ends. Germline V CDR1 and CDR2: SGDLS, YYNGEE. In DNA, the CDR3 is TGTGCCAGCAGCAAAGAAGTGGTGCGGGCGGACGATGAGCAGTTCTTC. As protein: CASSKEVVRADDEQFF.

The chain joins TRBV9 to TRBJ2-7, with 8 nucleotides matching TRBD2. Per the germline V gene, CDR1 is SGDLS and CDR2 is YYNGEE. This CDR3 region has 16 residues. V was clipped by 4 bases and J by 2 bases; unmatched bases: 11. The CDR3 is CASSPPSGGPTYEQYF. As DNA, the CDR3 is TGTGCCAGCAGCCCTCCTTCGGGGGGGCCCACCTACGAGCAGTACTTC. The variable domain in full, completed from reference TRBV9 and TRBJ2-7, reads DSGVTQTPKHLITATGQRVTLRCSPRSGDLSVYWYQQSLDQGLQFLIQYYNGEERAKGNILERFSAQQFPDLHSELNLSSLELGDSALYFCASSPPSGGPTYEQYFGPGTRLTVT.

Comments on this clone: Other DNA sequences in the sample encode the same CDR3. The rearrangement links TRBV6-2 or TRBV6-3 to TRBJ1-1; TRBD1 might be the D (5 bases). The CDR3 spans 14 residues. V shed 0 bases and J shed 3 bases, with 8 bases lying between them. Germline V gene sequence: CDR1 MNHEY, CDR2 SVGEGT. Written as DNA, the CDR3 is TGTGCCAGCAGTTACTCCCGGGGGGACACTGAAGCTTTCTTT. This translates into CASSYSRGDTEAFF.